These 6 T cell receptor beta chains originate from one sample sequenced in a study of identical twins. Using its own MiXCR run on the 5' RACE reads, TCRdb lists one record per CDR3 protein. The sample includes under 900,000 distinct CDR3 sequences, 12% seen only once; the top ten take around 1.6%. These data also formed part of another study, on yellow fever vaccine responses in identical twins.

Sequenced material: PBMCs. Receptor source: a woman aged 18-29 years in good health.

This clonotype was counted a few times. The chain recombines TRBV25-1 with TRBJ2-1, with 8 bases aligning to TRBD2. This CDR3 has 17 amino acids. With 4 bases clipped from V and 2 bases from J, the junction kept 10 bases outside the gene matches. Germline V gives CDR1 MGHDK, CDR2 SYGVNS. The CDR3 nucleotides read TGTGCCAGCAGTGTTCCACACGGGACTAGACCCTACAATGAGCAGTTCTTC. This sequence encodes CASSVPHGTRPYNEQFF.

DNA of the CDR3: TGTGCCAGCAGTCTTCGGGACACCGAGCCTGAAGCTTTCTTT. Amino acids: CASSLRDTEPEAFF. This chain joins TRBV12-3 or TRBV12-4 and TRBJ1-1; tentative D call: TRBD1 (6 bases). This CDR3 comprises 14 residues. V dropped 5 bases and J dropped 6 bases, with 16 bases sitting between them.

This clonotype was found many times. This chain links TRBV12-3 or TRBV12-4 with TRBJ1-5, with D uncertain. The CDR3 covers 14 residues. V lost 3 bases and J 3 bases, leaving 9 bases between the germline ends. CDR3 DNA sequence: TGTGCCAGCAGTTTCTTGACCCTCAATCAGCCCCAGCATTTT. Translated: CASSFLTLNQPQHF.

The gene calls are TRBV13 and TRBJ2-3; D remains ambiguous. V shed 5 bases and J shed 3 bases, with 9 bases lying between them. The V gene's germline CDR1 is PRHDT and CDR2 FYEKMQ (reference sequence). The CDR3 loop spans 13 amino acids. CDR3 protein: CASSQILTDTQYF. The CDR3 DNA reads TGTGCCAGCAGCCAGATTTTAACAGATACGCAGTATTTT. The variable domain in full, completed from reference TRBV13 and TRBJ2-3, reads AAGVIQSPRHLIKEKRETATLKCYPIPRHDTVYWYQQGPGQDPQFLISFYEKMQSDKGSIPDRFSAQQFSDYHSELNMSSLELGDSALYFCASSQILTDTQYFGPGTRLTVL.

This clonotype has just a few counts. This chain's CDR3 is CASSITDGFNQPQHF. CDR3 nucleotide sequence: TGTGCCAGCAGTATCACCGACGGCTTCAATCAGCCCCAGCATTTT. The chain combines TRBV12-3 or TRBV12-4 with TRBJ1-5; no firm D call. CDR3 length equals 15 residues. V dropped 5 bases and J dropped 3 bases, with 14 bases sitting between them.

The rearrangement uses TRBV5-1 and TRBJ2-7; D gene ambiguous. Trimming removed 1 base from V and 3 bases from J, with 11 bases in between. This CDR3 region has 14 residues. Germline-derived CDR1 and CDR2 are SGHRS and YFSETQ. The DNA for the CDR3 is TGCGCCAGCAGCTTGACTGGCACCTACTACGAGCAGTACTTC. Its protein product is CASSLTGTYYEQYF.